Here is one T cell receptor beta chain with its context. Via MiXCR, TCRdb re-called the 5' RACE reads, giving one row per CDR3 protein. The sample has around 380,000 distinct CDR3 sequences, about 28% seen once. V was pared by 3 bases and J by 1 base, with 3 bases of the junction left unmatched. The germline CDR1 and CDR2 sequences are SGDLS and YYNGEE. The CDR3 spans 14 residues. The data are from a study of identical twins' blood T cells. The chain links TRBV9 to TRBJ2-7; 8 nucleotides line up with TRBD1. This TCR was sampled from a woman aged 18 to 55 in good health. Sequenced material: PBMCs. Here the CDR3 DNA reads TGTGCCAGCAGCGACCGGACAGGGTCCTACGAGCAGTACTTC. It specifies CASSDRTGSYEQYF.